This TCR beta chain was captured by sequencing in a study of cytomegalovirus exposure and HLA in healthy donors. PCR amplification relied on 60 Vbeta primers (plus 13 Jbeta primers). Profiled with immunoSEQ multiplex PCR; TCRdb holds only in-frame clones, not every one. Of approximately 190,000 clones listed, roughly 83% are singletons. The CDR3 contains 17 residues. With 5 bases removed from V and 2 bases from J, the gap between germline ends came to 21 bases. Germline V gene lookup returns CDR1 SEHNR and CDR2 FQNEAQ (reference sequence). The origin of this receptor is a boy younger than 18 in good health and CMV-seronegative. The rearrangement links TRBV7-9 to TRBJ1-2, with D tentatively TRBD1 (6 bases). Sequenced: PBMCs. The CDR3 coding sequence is TGTGCCAGCAGCCCCCCCCCTGGACAGCTTGGCAACTATGGCTACACCTTC. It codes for CASSPPPGQLGNYGYTF.